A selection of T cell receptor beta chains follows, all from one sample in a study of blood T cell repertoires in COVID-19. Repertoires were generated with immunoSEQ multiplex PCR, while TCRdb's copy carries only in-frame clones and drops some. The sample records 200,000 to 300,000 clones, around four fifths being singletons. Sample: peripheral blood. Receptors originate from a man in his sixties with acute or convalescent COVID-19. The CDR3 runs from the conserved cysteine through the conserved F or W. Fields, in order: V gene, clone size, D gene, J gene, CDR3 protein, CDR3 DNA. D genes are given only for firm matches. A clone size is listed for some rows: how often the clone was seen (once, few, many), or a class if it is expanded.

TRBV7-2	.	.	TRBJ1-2	CASSLARSYGYTF	TGTGCCAGCAGCTTAGCGCGATCCTATGGCTACACCTTC
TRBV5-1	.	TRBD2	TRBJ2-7	CASSPAGGGGAYEQYF	TGCGCCAGCAGCCCGGCGGGAGGCGGGGGGGCCTACGAGCAGTACTTC
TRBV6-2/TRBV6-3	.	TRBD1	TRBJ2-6	CASSYYLGQGAAGANVLTF	TGTGCCAGCAGTTACTATTTGGGACAGGGGGCGGCGGGGGCCAACGTCCTGACTTTC
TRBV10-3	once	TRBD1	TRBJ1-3	CAISGQGSGNTIYF	TGTGCCATCAGCGGACAGGGTTCTGGAAACACCATATATTTT
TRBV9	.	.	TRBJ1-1	CASSPPGEGETEAFF	TGTGCCAGCAGCCCTCCTGGGGAGGGGGAGACTGAAGCTTTCTTT
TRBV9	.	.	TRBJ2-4	CASSPNIGDIQYF	TGTGCCAGCAGCCCTAATATAGGGGACATTCAGTACTTC
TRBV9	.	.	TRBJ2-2	CASSVDGSNTGELFF	TGTGCCAGCAGCGTTGACGGGTCAAACACCGGGGAGCTGTTTTTT
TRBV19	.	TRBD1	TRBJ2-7	CASRTTGDEQYF	TGTGCCAGTAGAACCACAGGGGACGAGCAGTACTTC
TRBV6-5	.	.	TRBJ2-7	CASSYSILEGYEQYF	TGTGCCAGCAGTTACTCGATCCTAGAGGGCTACGAGCAGTACTTC
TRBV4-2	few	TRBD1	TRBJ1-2	CASSQEGGQPNYGYTF	TGTGCCAGCAGCCAAGAGGGGGGACAGCCGAACTATGGCTACACCTTC
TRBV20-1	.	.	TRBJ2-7	CSALTGVEQYF	TGCAGTGCCCTGACCGGAGTCGAGCAGTACTTC
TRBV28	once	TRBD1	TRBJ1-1	CASSSTPGGAFF	TGTGCCAGCAGTTCAACCCCAGGGGGAGCTTTCTTT
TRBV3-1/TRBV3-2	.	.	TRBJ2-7	CASSQGTEQYF	TGTGCCAGCAGCCAAGGGACAGAGCAGTACTTC
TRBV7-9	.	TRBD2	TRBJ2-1	CASSLRLAGYNEQFF	TGTGCCAGCAGCTTGAGGCTAGCGGGCTACAATGAGCAGTTCTTC
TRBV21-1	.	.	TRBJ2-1	CASSSVRVDPQYNEQFF	TGTGCCAGCAGCAGTGTCAGGGTCGACCCCCAATACAATGAGCAGTTCTTC
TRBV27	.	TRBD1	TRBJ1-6	CASSPTGSSYNSPLHF	TGTGCCAGCAGCCCGACAGGGAGCTCCTATAATTCACCCCTCCACTTT
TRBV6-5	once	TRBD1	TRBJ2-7	CASSLGQAPYEQYF	TGTGCCAGCAGCCTCGGACAGGCGCCCTACGAGCAGTACTTC